Listed below are T cell receptor beta chains from one sample, sequenced in a study of blood T cell repertoires in COVID-19. The repertoire was sequenced with immunoSEQ multiplex PCR; TCRdb's copy has only in-frame clones and lacks some. The data contain around 250,000 clones, about 86% of them singletons. Specimen: PBMCs or T cells enriched from blood (not recorded which). These TCRs come from a young man with acute COVID-19. Both conserved end residues are part of each CDR3. The D gene is left open where the match is weak. Clone size is given for some rows only: seen once, a few or many times, or a class if the clone is expanded.

clone_size,v_call,d_call,j_call,cdr3_aa
.,TRBV6-5,.,TRBJ2-1,CASRVQDEQFF
.,TRBV9,TRBD2,TRBJ2-3,CASSDTGTNTDTQYF
once,TRBV5-1,TRBD1,TRBJ1-5,CASSDSGQDSNQPQHF
once,TRBV6-1,.,TRBJ1-2,CASSEARGYYGYTF
.,TRBV18,.,TRBJ2-5,CASSPQGIETQYF
.,TRBV2,.,TRBJ2-3,CASEGLEGLQSTDTQYF
once,TRBV19,.,TRBJ1-2,CASSIPDGDYGYTF
.,TRBV12-3/TRBV12-4,.,TRBJ2-1,CASSLRGRDEQFF
.,TRBV5-6,.,TRBJ1-5,CASSLFTPINQPQHF
.,TRBV19,.,TRBJ1-4,CASSMLRGGLFF
.,TRBV9,.,TRBJ1-1,CASSVGSGAPMAEAFF
.,TRBV5-4,.,TRBJ1-2,CASSPGGTAANYGYTF
.,TRBV11-1,.,TRBJ2-5,CASSAISTGRQETQYF
.,TRBV13,TRBD1,TRBJ2-3,CASAVGQGKEDTQYF
.,TRBV11-2,.,TRBJ1-5,CASSLGNVGRASLHF
.,TRBV5-1,.,TRBJ1-2,CASSFGWGPGYGYTF
.,TRBV7-9,.,TRBJ1-5,CASSLAAAGQPQHF
many,TRBV6-1,TRBD1,TRBJ2-1,CASSEGQDYNEQFF
.,TRBV4-3,.,TRBJ1-2,CASSQDLRYGYTF
.,TRBV28,.,TRBJ1-4,CAIEAREKLFF
.,TRBV19,.,TRBJ2-5,CASSPRAETQYF
once,TRBV9,TRBD1,TRBJ1-3,CASSVEGQGFPSGNTIYF
.,TRBV28,TRBD1,TRBJ1-6,CASSPQAGQGNSPLHF
.,TRBV28,.,TRBJ1-4,CASSPPPRGGALGEKLFF
.,TRBV27,.,TRBJ2-3,CASSLGTSDTDTQYF
.,TRBV19,TRBD1,TRBJ2-2,CASSNRQGSNTGELFF
.,TRBV7-9,.,TRBJ1-3,CASSSDRTISGNTIYF
.,TRBV5-5,.,TRBJ1-5,CASSLGLSGGPEPQHF
.,TRBV11-3,.,TRBJ2-5,CASSARTTQETQYF
.,TRBV5-1,.,TRBJ1-1,CASSKTTGTRSMTEAFF
.,TRBV7-3,.,TRBJ2-1,CASSLNPPSPMTYNEQFF
.,TRBV21-1,.,TRBJ1-2,CASSKEGTGGGYTF
.,TRBV4-2,.,TRBJ1-4,CASSQVREGDEKLFF
.,TRBV28,TRBD2,TRBJ2-2,CASMVAGARTGELFF
few,TRBV27,.,TRBJ2-1,CASSLDLSYNEQFF
.,TRBV20-1,.,TRBJ1-1,CSASSDWQLNTEAFF
.,TRBV14,.,TRBJ2-5,CASSHPGLVETQYF
.,TRBV19,.,TRBJ2-2,CASSIVGAATGELFF
.,TRBV27,.,TRBJ1-1,CASSFAGEGEAFF
.,TRBV21-1,.,TRBJ1-1,CASSIRDRGRVDRTEAFF